This TCR beta chain stems from a study of control samples from healthy donors and cancer patients. Here immunoSEQ multiplex PCR was the method, and the copy in TCRdb shows in-frame clones only, minus some. The sample includes about 61,000 clones, around 90% seen only once; the top ten take approximately 6%. This CDR3 comprises 12 residues. V lost 0 bases, J lost 10 bases, and 4 bases lay in between. The gene calls are TRBV12-3 or TRBV12-4 and TRBJ1-6; D is uncertain. Sequences were obtained from PBMCs. The receptor's source is a man aged 55 to 70 with colorectal cancer. The CDR3 DNA follows: TGTGCCAGCAGTTTAGCAGGATCACCCCTCCACTTT. Translation gives CASSLAGSPLHF.